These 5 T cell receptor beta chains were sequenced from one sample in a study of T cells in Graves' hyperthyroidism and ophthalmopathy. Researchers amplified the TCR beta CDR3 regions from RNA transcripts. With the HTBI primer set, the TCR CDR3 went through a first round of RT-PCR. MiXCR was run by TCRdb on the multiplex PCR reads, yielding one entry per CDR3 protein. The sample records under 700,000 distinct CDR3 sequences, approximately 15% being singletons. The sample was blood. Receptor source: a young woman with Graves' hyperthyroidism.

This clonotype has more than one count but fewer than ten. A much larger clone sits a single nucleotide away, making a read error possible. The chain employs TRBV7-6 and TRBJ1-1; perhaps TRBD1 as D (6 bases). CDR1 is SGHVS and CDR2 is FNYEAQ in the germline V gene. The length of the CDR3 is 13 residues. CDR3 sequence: CASSRRQDTEAFF. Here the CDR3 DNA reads TGTGCCAGCAGCCGGCGACAGGATACTGAGGCTTTCTTT.

The DNA for the CDR3 is TGTGCCATCAGTCCAGGACATCGGGCATCTGAAGCTTTCTTT. Translation: CAISPGHRASEAFF. The chain uses TRBV10-3 and TRBJ1-1, with D perhaps TRBD1 (5 bases). The CDR3 is 14 amino acids. Germline assignment: CDR1 ENHRY and CDR2 SYGVKD. The V and J ends lost 5 bases and 6 bases respectively, with 16 bases between them.

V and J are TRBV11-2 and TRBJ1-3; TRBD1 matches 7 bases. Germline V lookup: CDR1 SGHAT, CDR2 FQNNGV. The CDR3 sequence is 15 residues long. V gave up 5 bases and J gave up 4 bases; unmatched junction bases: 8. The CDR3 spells CASSVSTGPGNTIYF. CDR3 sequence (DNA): TGTGCCAGCAGCGTCTCGACAGGGCCAGGAAACACCATATATTTT.

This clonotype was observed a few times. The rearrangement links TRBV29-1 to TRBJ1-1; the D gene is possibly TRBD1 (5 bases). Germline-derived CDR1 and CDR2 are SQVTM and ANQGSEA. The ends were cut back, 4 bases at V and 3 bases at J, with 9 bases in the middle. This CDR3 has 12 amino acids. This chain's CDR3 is CSVAVTDTEAFF. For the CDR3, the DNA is TGCAGCGTTGCCGTGACAGACACTGAAGCTTTCTTT. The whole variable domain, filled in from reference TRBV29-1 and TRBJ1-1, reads SAVISQKPSRDICQRGTSLTIQCQVDSQVTMMFWYRQQPGQSLTLIATANQGSEATYESGFVIDKFPISRPNLTFSTLTVSNMSPEDSSIYLCSVAVTDTEAFFGQGTRLTVV.

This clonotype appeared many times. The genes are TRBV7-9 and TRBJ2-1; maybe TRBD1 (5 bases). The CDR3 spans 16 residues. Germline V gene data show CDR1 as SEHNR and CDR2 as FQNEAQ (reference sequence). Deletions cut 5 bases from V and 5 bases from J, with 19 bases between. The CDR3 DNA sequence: TGTGCCAGCAGCGTCCAGGGTTTTCGCAGGGACAATGAGCAGTTCTTC. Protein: CASSVQGFRRDNEQFF.